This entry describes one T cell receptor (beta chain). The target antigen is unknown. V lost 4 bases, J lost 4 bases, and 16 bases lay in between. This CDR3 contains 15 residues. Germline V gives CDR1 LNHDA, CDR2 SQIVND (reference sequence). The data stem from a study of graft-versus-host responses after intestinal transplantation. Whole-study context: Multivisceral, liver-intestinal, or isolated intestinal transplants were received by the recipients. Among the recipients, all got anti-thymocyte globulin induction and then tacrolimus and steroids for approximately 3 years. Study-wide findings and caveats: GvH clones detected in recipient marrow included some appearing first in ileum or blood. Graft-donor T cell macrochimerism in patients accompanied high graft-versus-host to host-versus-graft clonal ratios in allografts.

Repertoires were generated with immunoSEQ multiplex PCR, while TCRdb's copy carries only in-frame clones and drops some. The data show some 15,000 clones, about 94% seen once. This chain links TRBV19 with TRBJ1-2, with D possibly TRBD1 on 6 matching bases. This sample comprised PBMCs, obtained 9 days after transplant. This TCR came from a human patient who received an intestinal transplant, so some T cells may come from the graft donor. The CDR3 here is CASSTGTRGFYGYTF. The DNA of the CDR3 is TGTGCCAGTAGTACAGGGACAAGGGGATTCTATGGCTACACCTTC. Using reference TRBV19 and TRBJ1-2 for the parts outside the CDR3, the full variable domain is DGGITQSPKYLFRKEGQNVTLSCEQNLNHDAMYWYRQDPGQGLRLIYYSQIVNDFQKGDIAEGYSVSREKKESFPLTVTSAQKNPTAFYLCASSTGTRGFYGYTFGSGTRLTVV.